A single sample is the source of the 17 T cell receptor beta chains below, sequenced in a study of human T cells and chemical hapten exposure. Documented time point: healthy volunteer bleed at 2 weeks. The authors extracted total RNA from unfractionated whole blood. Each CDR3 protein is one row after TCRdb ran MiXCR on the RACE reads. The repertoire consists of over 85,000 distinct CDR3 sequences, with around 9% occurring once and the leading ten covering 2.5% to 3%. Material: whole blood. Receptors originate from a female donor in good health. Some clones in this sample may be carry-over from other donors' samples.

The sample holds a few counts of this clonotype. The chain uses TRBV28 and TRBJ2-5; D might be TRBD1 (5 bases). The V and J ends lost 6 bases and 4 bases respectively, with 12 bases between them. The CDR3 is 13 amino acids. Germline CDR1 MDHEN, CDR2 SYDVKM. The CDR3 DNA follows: TGTGCCAGCAGCCCAGGGTATCGAGAGACCCAGTACTTC. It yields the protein CASSPGYRETQYF.

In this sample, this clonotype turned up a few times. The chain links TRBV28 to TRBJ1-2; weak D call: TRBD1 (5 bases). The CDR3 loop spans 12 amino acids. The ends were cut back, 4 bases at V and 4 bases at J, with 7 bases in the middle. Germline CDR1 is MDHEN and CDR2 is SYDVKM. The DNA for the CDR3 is TGTGCCAGCAGTTCGGGGGTCTATGGCTACACCTTC. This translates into CASSSGVYGYTF.

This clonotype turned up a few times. The chain's CDR3 is CASSPGRGSYEQFF. The CDR3 nucleotides are TGTGCCAGCAGCCCTGGTAGGGGTAGTTATGAGCAGTTCTTC. The chain combines TRBV3-1 with TRBJ2-1; a weak D match, TRBD1 (5 bases). The CDR3 loop spans 14 amino acids. Germline CDR1 reads LGHDT; CDR2 reads YNNKEL (reference sequence). V lost 4 bases to trimming and J lost 8 bases, with 15 bases between them.

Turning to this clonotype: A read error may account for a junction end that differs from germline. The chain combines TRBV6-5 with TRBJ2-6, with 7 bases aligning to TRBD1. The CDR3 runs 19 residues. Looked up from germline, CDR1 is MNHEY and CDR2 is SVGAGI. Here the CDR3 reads CVSSVRQGLSLSGANVLTF. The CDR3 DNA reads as TGTGTCAGCAGTGTAAGACAGGGCTTGTCCCTCTCTGGGGCCAACGTCCTGACTTTC.

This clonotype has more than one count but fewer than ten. CDR3 nucleotides: TGTGCCAGTTGGCCTGACGAAGACACGACAGGGGCAGGCACTGAAGCTTTCTTT. Translated, it gives CASWPDEDTTGAGTEAFF. The V gene is TRBV5-4, the J gene TRBJ1-1; 8 bases line up with TRBD1. CDR1 is SGHNT and CDR2 is YYREEE in the germline V gene (reference sequence). J gave up 4 bases and V 8 bases, and 22 bases lay outside the gene matches. This CDR3 has 18 residues.

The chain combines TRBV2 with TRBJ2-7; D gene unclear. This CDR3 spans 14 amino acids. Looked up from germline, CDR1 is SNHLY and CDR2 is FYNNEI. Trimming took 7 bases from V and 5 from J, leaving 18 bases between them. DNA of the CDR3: TGTGCCAGCACTACTGGAGAGACCGTGGACGAGCAGTACTTC. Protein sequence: CASTTGETVDEQYF.

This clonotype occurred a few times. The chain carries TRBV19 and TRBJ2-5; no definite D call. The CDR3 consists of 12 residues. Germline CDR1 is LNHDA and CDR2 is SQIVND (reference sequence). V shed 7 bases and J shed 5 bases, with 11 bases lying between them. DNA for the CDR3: TGTGCCAGTAAAGGCAATTCGGAGACCCAGTACTTC. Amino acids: CASKGNSETQYF.

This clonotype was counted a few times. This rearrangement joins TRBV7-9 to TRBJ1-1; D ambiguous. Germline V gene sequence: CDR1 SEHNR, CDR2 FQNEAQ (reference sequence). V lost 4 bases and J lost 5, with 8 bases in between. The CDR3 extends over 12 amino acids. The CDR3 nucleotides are TGTGCCAGCAGCTCACCTACAACTGAAGCTTTCTTT. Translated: CASSSPTTEAFF. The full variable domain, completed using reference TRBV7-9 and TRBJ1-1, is DTGVSQNPRHKITKRGQNVTFRCDPISEHNRLYWYRQTLGQGPEFLTYFQNEAQLEKSRLLSDRFSAERPKGSFSTLEIQRTEQGDSAMYLCASSSPTTEAFFGQGTRLTVV.

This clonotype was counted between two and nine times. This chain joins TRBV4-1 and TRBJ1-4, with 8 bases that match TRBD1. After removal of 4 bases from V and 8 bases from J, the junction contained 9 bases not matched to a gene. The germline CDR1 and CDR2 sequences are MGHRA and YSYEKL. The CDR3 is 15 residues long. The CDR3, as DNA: TGCGCCAGCAGCCTCTCAGGGGGCGAAAGGGAAAAACTGTTTTTT. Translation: CASSLSGGEREKLFF.

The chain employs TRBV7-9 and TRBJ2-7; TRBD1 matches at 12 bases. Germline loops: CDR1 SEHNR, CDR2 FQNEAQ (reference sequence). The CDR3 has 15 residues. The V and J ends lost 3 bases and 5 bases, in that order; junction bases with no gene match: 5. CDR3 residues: CASSFSGTGGNEQYF. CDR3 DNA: TGTGCCAGCAGCTTTTCCGGGACAGGGGGCAACGAGCAGTACTTC. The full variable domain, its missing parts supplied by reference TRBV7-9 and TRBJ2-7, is DTGVSQNPRHKITKRGQNVTFRCDPISEHNRLYWYRQTLGQGPEFLTYFQNEAQLEKSRLLSDRFSAERPKGSFSTLEIQRTEQGDSAMYLCASSFSGTGGNEQYFGPGTRLTVT.

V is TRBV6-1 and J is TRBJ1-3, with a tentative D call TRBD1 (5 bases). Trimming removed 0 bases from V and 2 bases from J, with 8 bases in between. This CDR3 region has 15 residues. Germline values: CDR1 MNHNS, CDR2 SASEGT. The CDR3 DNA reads TGTGCCAGCAGTGAAGCGCGGGGGGCTGGAAACACCATATATTTT. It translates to CASSEARGAGNTIYF.

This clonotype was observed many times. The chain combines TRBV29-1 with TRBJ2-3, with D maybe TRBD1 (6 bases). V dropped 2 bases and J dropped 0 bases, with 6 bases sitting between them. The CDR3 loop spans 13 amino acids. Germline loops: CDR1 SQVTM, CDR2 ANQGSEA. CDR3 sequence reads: CSVETGSTDTQYF. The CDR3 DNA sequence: TGCAGCGTTGAAACAGGGAGCACAGATACGCAGTATTTT.

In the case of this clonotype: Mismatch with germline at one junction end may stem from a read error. CDR3 DNA: TGTGTCAGCAGCTTAGGCGGTGTCACCGGGGAGCTGTTTTTT. This gives the protein CVSSLGGVTGELFF. The chain couples TRBV7-9 to TRBJ2-2, with D unresolved. The CDR3 is 14 residues long. Germline loops: CDR1 SEHNR, CDR2 FQNEAQ (reference sequence).

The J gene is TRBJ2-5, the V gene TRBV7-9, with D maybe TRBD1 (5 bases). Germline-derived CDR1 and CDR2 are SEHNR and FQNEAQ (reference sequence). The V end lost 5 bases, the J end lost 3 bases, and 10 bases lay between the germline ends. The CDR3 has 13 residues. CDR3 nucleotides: TGTGCCAGCAGCCCGACAGTTAAAGAGACCCAGTACTTC. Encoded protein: CASSPTVKETQYF.

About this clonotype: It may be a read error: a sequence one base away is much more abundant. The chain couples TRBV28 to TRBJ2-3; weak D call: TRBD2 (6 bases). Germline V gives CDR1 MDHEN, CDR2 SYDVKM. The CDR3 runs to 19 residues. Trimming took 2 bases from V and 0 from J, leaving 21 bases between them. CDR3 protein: CASSLLTWEVGFSTDTQYF. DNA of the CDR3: TGTGCCAGCAGTTTACTAACGTGGGAGGTCGGGTTCAGCACAGATACGCAGTATTTT.

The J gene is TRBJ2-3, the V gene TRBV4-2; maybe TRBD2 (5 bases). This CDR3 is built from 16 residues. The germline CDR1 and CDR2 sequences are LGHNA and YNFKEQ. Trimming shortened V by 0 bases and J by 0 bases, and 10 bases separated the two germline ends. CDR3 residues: CASSQELASSTDTQYF. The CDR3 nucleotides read TGTGCCAGCAGCCAAGAGCTAGCTTCTAGCACAGATACGCAGTATTTT.

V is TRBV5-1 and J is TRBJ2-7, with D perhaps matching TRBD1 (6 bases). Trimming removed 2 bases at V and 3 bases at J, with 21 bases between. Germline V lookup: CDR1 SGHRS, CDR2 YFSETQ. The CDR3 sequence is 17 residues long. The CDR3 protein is CASSFRSTGTRVYEQYF. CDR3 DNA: TGCGCCAGCAGCTTTAGAAGTACCGGGACAAGAGTCTACGAGCAGTACTTC.